The 21 T cell receptor beta chains listed next were all sequenced from one sample in a study of response to subunit inactivated influenza vaccine. TCRdb redid the calling of the RT-PCR reads with MiXCR, one entry per CDR3 protein. This repertoire shows more than 550,000 distinct CDR3 sequences, 10% to 15% found once; its top ten account for roughly a tenth. This sample comprised PBMCs from blood, obtained on the day of vaccination. These receptors were obtained from a man between 50 and 59 years old who received an inactivated influenza vaccine.

The chain joins TRBV7-8 to TRBJ1-1, with a tentative D call TRBD1 (6 bases). V lost 1 base and J 1 base, leaving 16 bases between the germline ends. The germline V gene has CDR1 SGHVS and CDR2 FQNEAQ. The CDR3 loop spans 17 amino acids. The CDR3 spells CASSLDRWVQGNTEAFF. In DNA form, the CDR3 reads TGTGCCAGCAGCTTAGATCGGTGGGTACAGGGGAACACTGAAGCTTTCTTT. Drawing the rest from reference TRBV7-8 and TRBJ1-1, the complete variable domain is GAGVSQSPRYKVAKRGQDVALRCDPISGHVSLFWYQQALGQGPEFLTYFQNEAQLDKSGLPSDRFFAERPEGSVSTLKIQRTQQEDSAVYLCASSLDRWVQGNTEAFFGQGTRLTVV.

This sequence joins TRBV4-3 and TRBJ2-2; D possibly matches TRBD1 or TRBD2 (5 bases each). Germline CDR1 reads LGHNA; CDR2 reads YSLEER. Deletions cut 4 bases from V and 0 bases from J, with 9 bases between. The CDR3 has 15 residues. CDR3 coding DNA: TGCGCCAGCAGCCTCGGGGCCACGAACACCGGGGAGCTGTTTTTT. Residues: CASSLGATNTGELFF.

This clonotype has only a few counts. V and J are TRBV29-1 and TRBJ2-7; the match to TRBD1 covers 7 bases. The CDR3 is 13 residues long. In germline, CDR1 is SQVTM, CDR2 ANQGSEA. CDR3 bases: TGCAGTATTTCGGGACAGTCATCCTACGAGCAGTACTTC. Translation gives CSISGQSSYEQYF.

There are many counts of this clonotype. The rearrangement uses TRBV7-2 and TRBJ2-7; TRBD2 aligns across 12 bases. V trimming: 6 bases; J trimming: 2 bases; junction bases outside the gene matches: 2. CDR1 and CDR2 (germline): SGHTA, FQGNSA. This CDR3 has 14 amino acids. The CDR3 sequence: CASSLAGGTYEQYF. The CDR3 DNA sequence: TGTGCCAGCAGTCTAGCGGGGGGGACCTACGAGCAGTACTTC.

The chain is built from TRBV12-3 or TRBV12-4 and TRBJ2-3, with TRBD2 matching over 14 bases. The CDR3 extends over 20 amino acids. J lost 2 bases, V lost 3 bases, and 13 bases had no gene match. The CDR3 coding sequence is TGTGCCAGCAGTTTGTTTATCGGACTAGCGGGGGGACGATACACAGATACGCAGTATTTT. The encoded protein is CASSLFIGLAGGRYTDTQYF.

The V and J genes are TRBV28 and TRBJ2-7; 9 bases line up with TRBD2. CDR3 size: 15 residues. Germline lookup yields CDR1 MDHEN and CDR2 SYDVKM. After removal of 5 bases from V and 7 bases from J, the junction contained 12 bases not matched to a gene. The CDR3 is CASSLIAGARVEQYF. DNA for the CDR3: TGTGCCAGCAGTCTCATAGCGGGGGCCAGGGTTGAGCAGTACTTC.

This clonotype was counted at least ten times. J is TRBJ2-4 and V is TRBV18; D gene unclear. V was cut by 0 bases and J by 4 bases, with 7 bases left in between. The CDR3 length is 14 residues. Germline V lookup: CDR1 KGHSH, CDR2 LQKENI. The CDR3 spells CASSPPSPKNIQYF. The CDR3 DNA follows: TGTGCCAGCTCACCACCCTCTCCTAAAAACATTCAGTACTTC.

The chain joins TRBV7-3 to TRBJ2-7; the D gene is possibly TRBD2 (6 bases). This CDR3 spans 15 amino acids. The V end lost 5 bases, the J end lost 0 bases, and 14 bases lay between the germline ends. Germline CDR1 SGHTA, CDR2 FQGTGA. Here the CDR3 DNA reads TGTGCCAGCAGCCTTTCAGCTAGCGCCTCCTACGAGCAGTACTTC. It is translated as CASSLSASASYEQYF.

The chain joins TRBV12-3 or TRBV12-4 to TRBJ2-1, with D possibly matching TRBD1 (6 bases). The CDR3 runs to 16 residues. V lost 2 bases, J lost 6 bases, and 17 bases lay in between. The chain's CDR3 is CASSLTRQGLGNEQFF. The CDR3 region has the DNA TGTGCCAGCAGTTTAACGAGGCAGGGGCTGGGCAATGAGCAGTTCTTC.

This clonotype was counted at least ten times. The rearrangement joins TRBV4-1 to TRBJ2-5, with D tentatively TRBD1 (5 bases). The length of the CDR3 is 14 residues. The ends were cut back, 0 bases at V and 3 bases at J, with 8 bases in the middle. Looked up from germline, CDR1 is MGHRA and CDR2 is YSYEKL. The CDR3 is CASSQDGREETQYF. CDR3 DNA sequence: TGCGCCAGCAGCCAAGATGGCAGGGAAGAGACCCAGTACTTC.

The chain recombines TRBV6-1 with TRBJ1-3; D gene uncertain. Germline CDR1 and CDR2: MNHNS and SASEGT. V dropped 8 bases and J dropped 3 bases, with 11 bases sitting between them. The CDR3 spans 13 residues. CDR3 protein: CASGRIIGNTIYF. CDR3 nucleotide sequence: TGTGCCAGCGGTAGAATTATTGGAAACACCATATATTTT.

The chain has TRBV3-1 and TRBJ2-7, with TRBD2 matching over 10 bases. Trimming cost V 1 base and J 5 bases; bases outside gene matches: 14. This CDR3 is 18 amino acids long. Germline lookup yields CDR1 LGHDT and CDR2 YNNKEL (reference sequence). The CDR3 region has the DNA TGTGCCAGCAGCCAAGGGCTAGCGGGGGCCGCATTTGGGCACGAGCAGTACTTC. Its protein is CASSQGLAGAAFGHEQYF.

This clonotype was detected many times. V is TRBV7-2 and J is TRBJ2-7, with TRBD2 identical over 10 bases. V dropped 2 bases and J dropped 3; count of bases not matched to a gene: 4. CDR3 length equals 15 residues. Germline-derived CDR1 and CDR2 are SGHTA and FQGNSA. The DNA for the CDR3 is TGTGCCAGCAGCTTACTTCCTAGCGGGGGCTACGAGCAGTACTTC. This sequence encodes CASSLLPSGGYEQYF.

V gene TRBV10-3 combines with J gene TRBJ2-4, with D possibly being TRBD1 or TRBD2 (5 bases each). Germline V gene lookup returns CDR1 ENHRY and CDR2 SYGVKD. V lost 1 base and J 0 bases, leaving 13 bases between the germline ends. The CDR3 is made up of 17 amino acids. CDR3 residues: CAISELGPVGAKNIQYF. In DNA form, the CDR3 reads TGTGCCATCAGTGAGTTGGGACCGGTTGGAGCCAAAAACATTCAGTACTTC.

The chain links TRBV7-9 to TRBJ2-5; 8 nucleotides agree with TRBD1. Germline-derived CDR1 and CDR2 are SEHNR and FQNEAQ (reference sequence). The CDR3 sequence is 14 residues long. The V gene end was trimmed by 0 bases and the J gene end by 10 bases; junction bases not matched to a gene: 7. The CDR3 region has the DNA TGTGCCAGCAGCTTAGCGGCAGGGGGCGCAGTCCAGTACTTC. Protein: CASSLAAGGAVQYF.

This clonotype has a count of ten or more. The rearrangement joins TRBV3-1 to TRBJ2-5; D may be TRBD2 (5 bases). Germline V CDR1 and CDR2: LGHDT, YNNKEL (reference sequence). The CDR3 extends over 15 amino acids. Trimming removed 0 bases at V and 1 base at J, with 9 bases between. CDR3 coding DNA: TGTGCCAGCAGCCAAGATGGGCTAGCCCAAGAGACCCAGTACTTC. Translation gives CASSQDGLAQETQYF.

This chain links TRBV11-1 with TRBJ2-5; TRBD2 matches at 8 bases. Unmatched junction bases numbered 5, after V lost 4 bases and J lost 4 bases. CDR1 and CDR2 (germline): SGHAT, FQDESV (reference sequence). The CDR3 spans 14 residues. In DNA, the CDR3 is TGTGCCAGCAGCTCGAGCGGGAGTAGAGAGACCCAGTACTTC. Protein product: CASSSSGSRETQYF. The whole variable domain, filled in from reference TRBV11-1 and TRBJ2-5, reads EAEVAQSPRYKITEKSQAVAFWCDPISGHATLYWYRQILGQGPELLVQFQDESVVDDSQLPKDRFSAERLKGVDSTLKIQPAELGDSAMYLCASSSSGSRETQYFGPGTRLLVL.

The CDR3 loop reads CASSPLRGAWGNTGELFF. Written as DNA, the CDR3 is TGTGCCAGCTCACCTCTCCGAGGGGCTTGGGGAAACACCGGGGAGCTGTTTTTT. V usage is TRBV18 and J usage is TRBJ2-2; tentatively, D is TRBD1 or TRBD2 (5 bases each). The CDR3 has 18 amino acids. Germline V gene sequence: CDR1 KGHSH, CDR2 LQKENI. Trimming took off 3 bases at V and 2 bases at J, with 19 bases between the two ends. Filled out from reference TRBV18 and TRBJ2-2, the complete variable domain reads NAGVMQNPRHLVRRRGQEARLRCSPMKGHSHVYWYRQLPEEGLKFMVYLQKENIIDESGMPKERFSAEFPKEGPSILRIQQVVRGDSAAYFCASSPLRGAWGNTGELFFGEGSRLTVL.

This clonotype has just a few counts. V gene TRBV27 combines with J gene TRBJ2-7, with D perhaps matching TRBD1 (5 bases). Per germline, CDR1 MNHEY and CDR2 SMNVEV (reference sequence). This CDR3 has 14 amino acids. V lost 5 bases and J 6 bases, leaving 17 bases between the germline ends. The CDR3 loop is CASSKTALISEQYF. In DNA form, the CDR3 reads TGTGCCAGCAGTAAGACAGCCCTTATATCCGAGCAGTACTTC.

The sample holds a few counts of this clonotype. The chain is built from TRBV20-1 and TRBJ2-2, with D perhaps being TRBD1 or TRBD2 (5 bases each). This CDR3 has 16 amino acids. Germline V gene sequence: CDR1 DFQATT, CDR2 SNEGSKA (reference sequence). Between the trimmed V and J ends, which lost 1 base and 6 bases, there was a span of 18 bases. CDR3 sequence (DNA): TGCAGTGCTAGAGGGGGGTGGGACGAGCGCGCCGGGGAGCTGTTTTTT. This sequence encodes CSARGGWDERAGELFF.

The genes are TRBV5-1 and TRBJ2-3, with D perhaps matching TRBD1 (6 bases). This CDR3 contains 14 residues. V dropped 4 bases and J dropped 3 bases, with 12 bases sitting between them. Germline V CDR1 and CDR2: SGHRS, YFSETQ. In DNA, the CDR3 is TGCGCCAGCAGCACACGGACAGTTACAGATACGCAGTATTTT. Protein product: CASSTRTVTDTQYF.